The 30 T cell receptor beta chains in this list originate from one sample, sequenced in a study of blood T cell repertoires in COVID-19. Produced via immunoSEQ multiplex PCR; TCRdb's table is partial and in-frame only. The data hold about 220,000 clones, with about 88% observed a single time. The sequencing sample was made of peripheral blood. Every receptor here comes from a man in his fifties who had recovered from COVID-19.

The chain couples TRBV6-5 to TRBJ1-2, with D perhaps TRBD1 (5 bases). Trimming removed 2 bases from V and 6 bases from J, with 10 bases in between. Germline CDR1 MNHEY, CDR2 SVGAGI. This CDR3 has 13 amino acids. Here the CDR3 DNA reads TGTGCCAGCAGTTACGGGCAGGGCAATGGCTACACCTTC. Protein product: CASSYGQGNGYTF.

J is TRBJ2-7 and V is TRBV18; 7 bases agree with TRBD2. V lost 3 bases and J lost 4; bases outside the gene matches: 12. Germline V CDR1 and CDR2: KGHSH, LQKENI. The CDR3 covers 16 residues. CDR3 region: CASSPLDTQRDYEQYF. Here the CDR3 DNA reads TGTGCCAGCTCACCTCTGGACACCCAGCGGGATTACGAGCAGTACTTC.

The chain has TRBV2 and TRBJ1-5; 8 bases line up with TRBD1. The germline V gene has CDR1 SNHLY and CDR2 FYNNEI. The CDR3 is 14 residues long. Trimming removed 4 bases from V and 7 bases from J; junction bases left unmatched: 6. CDR3: CASSVSGGGQPQHF. In DNA form, the CDR3 reads TGTGCCAGCAGTGTTTCAGGGGGCGGGCAGCCCCAGCATTTT.

A note on this clone: Other DNA sequences from this sample encode an identical CDR3 as well. V is TRBV5-1 and J is TRBJ2-7; D gene uncertain. V lost 0 bases, J lost 3 bases, and 10 bases lay in between. Per germline, CDR1 SGHRS and CDR2 YFSETQ. This CDR3 region has 14 residues. CDR3 nucleotides: TGCGCCAGCAGCTTGGGGGCAGGCAGCTACGAGCAGTACTTC. This translates into CASSLGAGSYEQYF.

The rearrangement links TRBV14 to TRBJ2-1, with D perhaps TRBD1 (6 bases). CDR3 size: 17 residues. V lost 4 bases to trimming and J lost 0 bases, with 16 bases between them. The germline V gene encodes CDR1 SGHDN and CDR2 FVKESK. This chain's CDR3 is CASSRNRALSSYNEQFF. CDR3 DNA: TGTGCCAGCAGCCGTAACAGGGCCCTTAGCTCCTACAATGAGCAGTTCTTC.

This rearrangement joins TRBV28 to TRBJ1-1, with D possibly matching TRBD1 (6 bases). The germline gives CDR1 MDHEN, CDR2 SYDVKM. This CDR3 has 15 residues. The V gene lost 6 bases and the J gene lost 5 bases, with 19 bases spanning the gap. Here the CDR3 DNA reads TGTGCCAGCAGGGTTATATCCACAGGGTGGACTGAAGCTTTCTTT. It encodes CASRVISTGWTEAFF.

The V call is TRBV11-2, the J call TRBJ2-5, with D possibly matching TRBD1 (5 bases). V was trimmed by 1 base and J by 2 bases, leaving 23 bases between them. CDR1 and CDR2 from the germline V gene are SGHAT and FQNNGV. This CDR3 comprises 19 residues. The CDR3 here is CASSLVGVGGTGTQETQYF. The CDR3 coding sequence is TGTGCCAGCAGCTTAGTGGGTGTTGGCGGAACAGGTACTCAAGAGACCCAGTACTTC.

The chain recombines TRBV19 with TRBJ1-1; tentative D call: TRBD1 (6 bases). Germline V gives CDR1 LNHDA, CDR2 SQIVND (reference sequence). Trimming pared 2 bases from V and 6 bases from J, leaving 10 bases between. CDR3 size: 13 residues. Written as DNA, the CDR3 is TGTGCCAGTAGTATATACAGGGACGCTGAAGCTTTCTTT. It encodes CASSIYRDAEAFF.

The genes are TRBV9 and TRBJ2-7, with TRBD1 matching over 9 bases. V lost 4 bases to trimming and J lost 2 bases; unmatched junction nucleotides: 10. The CDR3 length is 16 residues. The germline V gene has CDR1 SGDLS and CDR2 YYNGEE. The CDR3 region is CASSPRWDRVTYEQYF. For the CDR3, the DNA is TGTGCCAGCAGCCCGCGCTGGGACAGGGTAACCTACGAGCAGTACTTC.

This chain connects TRBV4-1 to TRBJ1-2, with D maybe TRBD1 (6 bases). The CDR3 has 17 residues. V dropped 0 bases and J dropped 0 bases, with 14 bases sitting between them. From germline, CDR1 is MGHRA and CDR2 YSYEKL. CDR3 DNA: TGCGCCAGCAGCCAAGATTCAGGGGTGAGCACTAACTATGGCTACACCTTC. Protein sequence: CASSQDSGVSTNYGYTF.

The chain has TRBV28 and TRBJ1-4; D remains ambiguous. Trimming removed 4 bases at V and 5 bases at J, with 17 bases between. Germline assignment: CDR1 MDHEN and CDR2 SYDVKM. The CDR3 loop spans 16 amino acids. CDR3 DNA: TGTGCCAGCAGTTCCTCCCGCGGGCTCTCAAATGAAAAACTGTTTTTT. It yields the protein CASSSSRGLSNEKLFF.

The CDR3, as DNA: TGTGCCAGCAGCCCCTCGACAGGGGGCTTCTACGAGCAGTACTTC. Translation: CASSPSTGGFYEQYF. The genes are TRBV9 and TRBJ2-7; TRBD1 matches at 10 bases. CDR3 length: 15 residues. Germline CDR1 SGDLS, CDR2 YYNGEE. The trim removed 4 bases at V and 3 bases at J, leaving 7 bases unmatched.

CDR3 coding DNA: TGCAGCGTTGAAGGCCCACAGACGCAAGAGACCCAGTACTTC. This sequence encodes CSVEGPQTQETQYF. This chain links TRBV29-1 with TRBJ2-5; D is unclear. V gave up 1 base and J gave up 2 bases, with 11 bases separating them. CDR1 is SQVTM, CDR2 ANQGSEA, per germline. The CDR3 is made up of 14 amino acids.

The chain uses TRBV11-2 and TRBJ2-1; 7 nucleotides agree with TRBD1. There are 16 residues in the CDR3. After removal of 5 bases from V and 6 bases from J, the junction contained 13 bases not matched to a gene. Germline CDR1 reads SGHAT; CDR2 reads FQNNGV. CDR3 DNA sequence: TGTGCCAGCAGCCCCCGGTTGGAGACAGGGATCAATGAGCAGTTCTTC. This translates into CASSPRLETGINEQFF.

The genes are TRBV4-1 and TRBJ2-1; D is undetermined. In germline, CDR1 is MGHRA, CDR2 YSYEKL. This CDR3 contains 15 residues. Deletions cut 0 bases from V and 3 bases from J, with 9 bases between. The CDR3 loop is CASSQDSAGYNEQFF. The CDR3 bases are TGCGCCAGCAGCCAAGATTCCGCAGGCTACAATGAGCAGTTCTTC.

The V call is TRBV4-2, the J call TRBJ2-3; the D gene is possibly TRBD1 (6 bases). Trimming left V 3 bases short and J 2 bases short, with 21 bases between. The CDR3 consists of 18 residues. Germline CDR1 and CDR2: LGHNA and YNFKEQ. The CDR3 nucleotides read TGTGCCAGCAGCCACCGGCGGGTCGAAGGGGGAAACACAGATACGCAGTATTTT. This encodes CASSHRRVEGGNTDTQYF.

The chain employs TRBV27 and TRBJ2-1; 16 positions agree with TRBD2. V lost 7 bases, J lost 9 bases, and 9 bases stayed unmatched. CDR1 is MNHEY and CDR2 is SMNVEV in the germline V gene (reference sequence). The CDR3 runs 16 residues. CDR3 region: CASTSGLAGGHSEQFF. The CDR3 DNA follows: TGTGCCAGCACCTCGGGACTAGCGGGAGGGCATAGTGAGCAGTTCTTC.

The gene calls are TRBV6-1 and TRBJ2-3, with TRBD2 matching over 9 bases. Trimming at V came to 4 bases and at J to 1 base, leaving 9 bases not matched to a gene. The CDR3 is 17 residues long. In germline, CDR1 is MNHNS, CDR2 SASEGT. In DNA, the CDR3 is TGTGCCAGCAGTGGGGCCCTAGCGGGGATACGCACAGATACGCAGTATTTT. The encoded protein is CASSGALAGIRTDTQYF.

The genes are TRBV5-1 and TRBJ1-2; possibly TRBD1 for D (5 bases). CDR1 and CDR2 from the germline V gene are SGHRS and YFSETQ. Trimming pared 4 bases from V and 8 bases from J, leaving 15 bases between. CDR3 length: 13 residues. The CDR3, as DNA: TGCGCCAGCAGCCCCGAAGGGACTGGCGGCTACACCTTC. Protein: CASSPEGTGGYTF.

In its sample, this clone was seen a few times. The V gene is TRBV7-8, the J gene TRBJ2-7; 10 bases map to TRBD2. Germline V CDR1 and CDR2: SGHVS, FQNEAQ. V dropped 5 bases and J dropped 0; count of bases not matched to a gene: 7. The CDR3 spans 16 residues. DNA of the CDR3: TGTGCCAGCAGCGCGGGACTAGCGTTTAGCTCCTACGAGCAGTACTTC. Protein sequence: CASSAGLAFSSYEQYF.

This chain connects TRBV7-2 to TRBJ2-1, with no clear D. This CDR3 is 13 amino acids long. The V end lost 5 bases, the J end lost 5 bases, and 10 bases lay between the germline ends. CDR1 SGHTA and CDR2 FQGNSA come from the germline V gene. This chain's CDR3 is CASSQTRNNEQFF. The DNA for the CDR3 is TGTGCCAGCAGCCAAACGCGGAACAATGAGCAGTTCTTC. The variable domain in full, with the rest retrieved from reference TRBV7-2 and TRBJ2-1, is GAGVSQSPSNKVTEKGKDVELRCDPISGHTALYWYRQSLGQGLEFLIYFQGNSAPDKSGLPSDRFSAERTGGSVSTLTIQRTQQEDSAVYLCASSQTRNNEQFFGPGTRLTVL.

The chain combines TRBV12-3 or TRBV12-4 with TRBJ1-6; perhaps TRBD1 as D (5 bases). V was clipped by 5 bases and J by 9 bases, with 11 bases between them. The CDR3 has 13 residues. For the CDR3, the DNA is TGTGCCAGCAGTATTCAGGGAATTTCACCCCTCCACTTT. Its protein is CASSIQGISPLHF.

In this sample, this clone turned up a few times. CDR3 nucleotides: TGCGCCAGCAGCTTGGATCCAGTCAGGAGGGGCTACACCTTC. It yields the protein CASSLDPVRRGYTF. This chain joins TRBV5-1 and TRBJ1-2, with D unclear. The V gene's germline CDR1 is SGHRS and CDR2 YFSETQ. This CDR3 is 14 amino acids long. V was trimmed by 0 bases and J by 8 bases, leaving 14 bases between them.

The V and J genes are TRBV4-2 and TRBJ1-1; D ambiguous. The V and J ends lost 7 bases and 2 bases respectively, with 11 bases between them. This CDR3 is built from 13 residues. The V gene's germline CDR1 is LGHNA and CDR2 YNFKEQ. CDR3 nucleotides: TGTGCCAGCAACCGGGAAAGCAACACTGAAGCTTTCTTT. It specifies CASNRESNTEAFF.

This clone appeared a few times. V and J are TRBV3-1 (or the pseudogene TRBV3-2) and TRBJ1-6, with 9 bases lining up with TRBD1. Germline values: CDR1 LGHDT, CDR2 YNNKEL (reference sequence). This CDR3 is 15 amino acids long. With 5 bases clipped from V and 9 bases from J, the junction kept 8 bases outside the gene matches. CDR3 DNA: TGTGCCAGCAGCTTACAGGGGGCCCATGGTTCACCCCTCCACTTT. Protein sequence: CASSLQGAHGSPLHF.

The J gene is TRBJ1-1, the V gene TRBV19, with a tentative D call TRBD1 (5 bases). This CDR3 comprises 13 residues. Germline V gives CDR1 LNHDA, CDR2 SQIVND (reference sequence). V lost 7 bases to trimming and J lost 4 bases, with 13 bases between them. The chain's CDR3 is CASKRGHSTEAFF. CDR3 DNA sequence: TGTGCCAGTAAAAGGGGTCACAGCACTGAAGCTTTCTTT.

The table lists this clone with a count of one. The rearrangement joins TRBV6-5 to TRBJ2-3; tentatively, D is TRBD1 (7 bases). Germline CDR1 and CDR2: MNHEY and SVGAGI. This CDR3 region has 12 residues. Trimming took 8 bases from V and 8 from J, leaving 14 bases between them. This chain's CDR3 is CASGPGGGTQYF. CDR3 sequence (DNA): TGTGCCAGCGGCCCAGGGGGAGGTACGCAGTATTTT.

This sequence joins TRBV7-2 and TRBJ2-7; D perhaps matches TRBD1 (6 bases). The CDR3 is 15 residues long. Trimming removed 4 bases at V and 4 bases at J, with 17 bases between. Germline-derived CDR1 and CDR2 are SGHTA and FQGNSA. DNA of the CDR3: TGTGCCAGCAGCTCCCAGACAGGCCTGGGATACGAGCAGTACTTC. It translates to CASSSQTGLGYEQYF.

The chain is built from TRBV4-1 and TRBJ2-7; D gene uncertain. Germline CDR1 MGHRA, CDR2 YSYEKL. The germline V and J ends were trimmed by 1 base and 0 bases, with 10 bases remaining between them. The CDR3 length is 15 residues. The CDR3 region is CASSQGGSSSYEQYF. The DNA for the CDR3 is TGCGCCAGCAGCCAAGGCGGCAGTAGCTCCTACGAGCAGTACTTC.

V gene TRBV11-3 combines with J gene TRBJ2-7, with 12 positions matching TRBD2. The CDR3 runs 15 residues. The germline V gene encodes CDR1 SGHNT and CDR2 YENEEA. The V segment lost 6 bases and the J segment 3 bases; nucleotides outside the gene matches: 6. In nucleotides, the CDR3 is TGTGCCAGCAGTCCGGGACTAGCGGGCATCTACGAGCAGTACTTC. Its protein product is CASSPGLAGIYEQYF.